These T cell receptor beta chains were read from a single sample in a study of shared clonotypes between healthy human individuals. The protocol was immunoSEQ multiplex PCR, while the TCRdb copy is restricted to in-frame clones and leaves out a portion. The sample holds more than 2,000,000 clones, over 85% seen once. The sequenced sample was naive CD4+ T cells sorted from blood. Source of these receptors: a man between 18 and 35 years old in good health. The CDR3 runs from the conserved cysteine through the conserved F or W. A D gene is named only where the DNA matches it firmly.

V gene	J gene	D gene	CDR3 protein
TRBV7-7	TRBJ2-2	TRBD2	CASSSNPRLAGTGELFF
TRBV19	TRBJ1-1	TRBD1	CASSGGGRNTEAFF
TRBV5-4	TRBJ2-2	.	CASSQDQNTGELFF
TRBV20-1	TRBJ2-7	.	CSARWGIEQYF
TRBV14	TRBJ1-1	.	CASSQLTGGTEAFF
TRBV30	TRBJ2-5	TRBD1	CARTGGAGETQYF
TRBV6-5	TRBJ1-1	.	CASSGGGWGTEAFF
TRBV15	TRBJ2-2	.	CATSSGRSAGELFF
TRBV2	TRBJ2-7	.	CASSEEARVTGEQYF
TRBV11-3	TRBJ1-1	.	CASSLSGGTEAFF
TRBV5-4	TRBJ2-1	.	CASSLLARSYNEQFF
TRBV27	TRBJ2-1	TRBD2	CASSFSGGSTNNEQFF
TRBV25-1	TRBJ1-3	.	CASSEWGARSGNTIYF
TRBV18	TRBJ2-6	TRBD1	CASSPGQGVDSGANVLTF
TRBV19	TRBJ1-3	TRBD1	CASTSDRAAGNTIYF
TRBV4-1	TRBJ2-5	.	CASSKGDREETQYF
TRBV5-1	TRBJ2-3	.	CASSSTTVGTDTQYF
TRBV5-4	TRBJ2-7	.	CASSLIDGPDLYF
TRBV6-1	TRBJ2-5	.	CASSDWKGAETQYF
TRBV18	TRBJ2-5	.	CASSPGKETQYF
TRBV9	TRBJ1-2	.	CASSVDWQGSRGYTF
TRBV11-2	TRBJ2-7	.	CASSSLAPLALYEQYF
TRBV10-3	TRBJ1-1	.	CAISESAGPWDTEAFF
TRBV6-1	TRBJ1-5	.	CASSEAGGSNQPQHF
TRBV6-5	TRBJ2-2	.	CASSTGPATGELFF